Below are 20 T cell receptor beta chains sequenced from a single sample in a study of lymphopenia after photon versus proton radiotherapy. TCRdb's copy holds only in-frame clones and misses some; the assay was immunoSEQ multiplex PCR. The table includes 75,000 to 90,000 clones, about 86% detected once. Material: peripheral blood, obtained from a patient treated with proton-based radiotherapy. The receptors were sampled from a man in his 60s with pancreatic cancer.

The chain couples TRBV6-5 to TRBJ2-1, with 7 bases lining up with TRBD2. CDR3 size: 14 residues. CDR1 is MNHEY and CDR2 is SVGAGI in the germline V gene. J lost 9 bases, V lost 6 bases, and 11 bases had no gene match. As DNA, the CDR3 is TGTGCCAGCAGATCTAGCGCGGGAGTTGTTGAGCAGTTCTTC. It yields the protein CASRSSAGVVEQFF.

The genes are TRBV21-1 and TRBJ2-2; no check of the table's D call, TRBD2, against the DNA was made. TRBV21-1 is labeled a pseudogene. The CDR3 sequence is 23 residues long. Written as DNA, the CDR3 is TGTGCCAGCAGCAAAGCGCCCCTACTAGCGGGAGGCCTTATGAACCCGAACACCGGGGAGCTGTTTTTT. Amino acids: CASSKAPLLAGGLMNPNTGELFF.

The gene calls are TRBV28 and TRBJ1-1; possibly TRBD1 for D (5 bases). The V end lost 6 bases, the J end lost 1 base, and 21 bases lay between the germline ends. The CDR3 consists of 17 residues. Germline-derived CDR1 and CDR2 are MDHEN and SYDVKM. The CDR3 coding sequence is TGTGCCAGCAGCGGAGCCGTGGGGGGACCTTCGAACACTGAAGCTTTCTTT. Protein sequence: CASSGAVGGPSNTEAFF.

V usage is TRBV7-9 and J usage is TRBJ1-4; D gene ambiguous. Trimming shortened V by 2 bases and J by 8 bases, and 15 bases separated the two germline ends. Germline V gives CDR1 SEHNR, CDR2 FQNEAQ (reference sequence). The CDR3 loop spans 15 amino acids. CDR3 DNA: TGTGCCAGCAGCTTATGGACGGGAGTAAGCGAAAAACTGTTTTTT. It encodes CASSLWTGVSEKLFF.

The chain combines TRBV2 with TRBJ2-7; D not certain. Germline CDR1 and CDR2: SNHLY and FYNNEI. V lost 2 bases and J 4 bases, leaving 9 bases between the germline ends. CDR3 length: 13 amino acids. This CDR3 reads CASSEWSKYEQYF. The CDR3 coding sequence is TGTGCCAGCAGTGAATGGTCCAAATACGAGCAGTACTTC.

The J gene is TRBJ2-5, the V gene TRBV19; D tentatively fits TRBD1 or TRBD2 (5 bases each). Per the germline V gene, CDR1 is LNHDA and CDR2 is SQIVND (reference sequence). This CDR3 spans 16 amino acids. V shed 5 bases and J shed 0 bases, with 16 bases lying between them. Here the CDR3 reads CASSPKGRTYQETQYF. DNA for the CDR3: TGTGCCAGTAGTCCCAAGGGACGAACGTACCAAGAGACCCAGTACTTC.

This clone was observed a few times. The V gene is TRBV7-9, the J gene TRBJ2-7; D not certain. Germline CDR1 reads SEHNR; CDR2 reads FQNEAQ (reference sequence). This CDR3 has 11 residues. Trimming left V 11 bases short and J 0 bases short, with 8 bases between. Here the CDR3 reads CACGDSYEQYF. CDR3 DNA sequence: TGTGCCTGCGGCGACTCCTACGAGCAGTACTTC.

This chain connects TRBV6-1 to TRBJ2-5; D tentatively reads TRBD1 or TRBD2 (6 bases each). The germline gives CDR1 MNHNS, CDR2 SASEGT. CDR3 length: 15 amino acids. V was shortened by 0 bases and J by 5 bases, with 13 bases between the two germline ends. The CDR3 DNA is TGTGCCAGCAGTGAAGCGCCGGGGGCTGGGGAGACCCAGTACTTC. Amino acids: CASSEAPGAGETQYF.

The rearrangement links TRBV29-1 to TRBJ2-3; the D call may be TRBD1 or TRBD2 (7 bases each). The CDR3 runs 13 residues. The ends were cut back, 6 bases at V and 2 bases at J, with 12 bases in the middle. CDR1 is SQVTM and CDR2 is ANQGSEA in the germline V gene. CDR3 region: CSVQGGVTDTQYF. The CDR3 bases are TGCAGCGTCCAGGGGGGGGTCACAGATACGCAGTATTTT.

This chain connects TRBV11-3 to TRBJ2-2; D could derive from TRBD1 or TRBD2 (5 bases each). Germline CDR1 is SGHNT and CDR2 is YENEEA. The CDR3 covers 16 residues. V lost 0 bases and J lost 0, with 8 bases in between. CDR3 sequence reads: CASSLEGTANTGELFF. The CDR3 DNA is TGTGCCAGCAGCTTAGAAGGGACGGCGAACACCGGGGAGCTGTTTTTT.

The chain combines TRBV5-1 with TRBJ2-7, with D possibly TRBD2 on 6 matching bases. V lost 3 bases and J 3 bases, leaving 22 bases between the germline ends. The CDR3 has 17 residues. Germline V gene lookup returns CDR1 SGHRS and CDR2 YFSETQ. The CDR3 nucleotides read TGCGCCAGCAGCTCCCAACCCGGGAGAGGGACCTACTACGAGCAGTACTTC. Amino acid sequence: CASSSQPGRGTYYEQYF.

Only a few counts were recorded for this clone. This sample includes further DNA sequences coding for the same CDR3. The chain has TRBV28 and TRBJ1-1, with D hard to call. Germline V gives CDR1 MDHEN, CDR2 SYDVKM. The CDR3 length is 12 residues. V lost 6 bases and J 4 bases, leaving 9 bases between the germline ends. The CDR3 region is CASSPLRTEAFF. Written as DNA, the CDR3 is TGTGCCAGCAGCCCCTTGCGCACTGAAGCTTTCTTT.

The chain carries TRBV7-9 and TRBJ2-7; the match to TRBD1 covers 7 bases. The V gene's germline CDR1 is SEHNR and CDR2 FQNEAQ (reference sequence). The CDR3 is 14 amino acids. J was trimmed by 1 base and V by 2 bases; bases with no gene match: 2. CDR3 amino acids: CASSLSQGSYEQYF. CDR3 nucleotide sequence: TGTGCCAGCAGCTTATCACAGGGGTCCTACGAGCAGTACTTC.

DNA of the CDR3: TGCGCCAGCAGCCCGGGTTTCTTTTCTAATCAGCCCCAGCATTTT. This codes for CASSPGFFSNQPQHF. This chain uses TRBV4-1 with TRBJ1-5; no clear D gene. Germline V gene data show CDR1 as MGHRA and CDR2 as YSYEKL. The CDR3 consists of 15 residues. Trimming took 4 bases from V and 4 from J, leaving 14 bases between them.

The rearrangement links TRBV10-3 to TRBJ2-5; D is uncertain. Trimming took 2 bases from V and 4 from J, leaving 2 bases between them. Germline loops: CDR1 ENHRY, CDR2 SYGVKD. The CDR3 length is 11 residues. The CDR3 nucleotides are TGTGCCATCAGTGAGCGAGAGACCCAGTACTTC. Protein sequence: CAISERETQYF.

The V and J genes are TRBV6-6 and TRBJ2-3; D gene uncertain. The CDR3 sequence is 12 residues long. Germline lookup yields CDR1 MNHNY and CDR2 SVGAGI (reference sequence). V was cut by 5 bases and J by 6 bases, with 9 bases left in between. The CDR3 sequence: CASSKVWDTQYF. The CDR3 coding sequence is TGTGCCAGCAGTAAGGTCTGGGATACGCAGTATTTT.

The CDR3 bases are TGTGCCTGGAGTAGACTAGCGGGAGGGGATGGGAATGAGCAGTTCTTC. Residues: CAWSRLAGGDGNEQFF. The V and J genes are TRBV30 and TRBJ2-1; 14 bases are shared with TRBD2. CDR1 and CDR2 (germline): GTSNPN, SVGIG (reference sequence). V trimming: 2 bases; J trimming: 7 bases; junction bases outside the gene matches: 7. There are 16 residues in the CDR3.

A few counts support this clone. The chain couples TRBV19 to TRBJ2-1; TRBD2 aligns across 7 bases. CDR1 is LNHDA, CDR2 SQIVND, per germline (reference sequence). Losses at the gene ends were 5 bases for V and 7 bases for J; bases not matched to a gene: 8. The CDR3 runs 14 residues. The CDR3 sequence: CASSRPSGPNEQFF. CDR3 nucleotides: TGTGCCAGTAGTCGGCCTAGCGGTCCTAATGAGCAGTTCTTC.

In this sample, this clone turned up a few times. This CDR3 is CASSQEAGRGAGEKLFF. DNA for the CDR3: TGCGCCAGCAGCCAAGAAGCGGGGCGGGGGGCCGGTGAAAAACTGTTTTTT. The chain links TRBV4-3 to TRBJ1-4; D possibly corresponds to TRBD1 (6 bases). Trimming stripped 0 bases from V and 7 bases from J, with 18 bases between. CDR1 is LGHNA, CDR2 YSLEER, per germline. CDR3 length: 17 residues.

The chain couples TRBV11-2 to TRBJ1-1; no clear D. V lost 3 bases and J lost 6, with 11 bases in between. The CDR3 extends over 13 amino acids. Germline V lookup: CDR1 SGHAT, CDR2 FQNNGV. The CDR3: CASSFLKSAEAFF. In nucleotides, the CDR3 is TGTGCCAGCAGCTTCCTCAAGTCCGCTGAAGCTTTCTTT.